This entry is about one T cell receptor beta chain. This entry comes from a study of T-cell reconstitution after alpha-beta-depleted transplantation in children. Researchers prepared the TCRbeta library using unique molecular identifiers, the study reports. TCRdb redid the calling of the PCR reads with MiXCR, one entry per CDR3 protein. The sample includes 400,000 to 500,000 distinct CDR3 sequences, about a tenth of them seen just once. CDR3 size: 14 residues. Germline values: CDR1 SNHLY, CDR2 FYNNEI. The V gene end was trimmed by 7 bases and the J gene end by 8 bases; junction bases not matched to a gene: 8.

Sequencing used PBMCs from the stem cell graft donor, obtained from the stem cell graft. The V and J genes are TRBV2 and TRBJ1-4; 9 bases are a match to TRBD1. The sequence came from a human donor who donated a stem cell graft to a child with acute myeloid leukemia. Here the CDR3 DNA reads TGTGCCAGCACTGGAGGACAGGGGAACGAAAAACTGTTTTTT. It is translated as CASTGGQGNEKLFF.